The text below deals with one TCR beta chain. The target antigen is unknown. CDR3 length: 11 amino acids. Germline CDR1 and CDR2: MDHEN and SYDVKM. Trimming left V 10 bases short and J 2 bases short, with 8 bases between. This record comes from a study of blood T cells in healthy people across ages. The second PCR ran about 6 to 12 cycles with a sample-barcoded 5' primer and J-beta primers. TCRdb reprocessed the 5' RACE reads via MiXCR and lists one record per CDR3 protein. The sample has over 1.5 million distinct CDR3 sequences, about 49% seen once. Study conclusions and caveats: CMV status of donors was not determined, possibly confounding expanded clonotype changes. Researchers deemed the diversity estimates from one million T cells underestimates.

This clonotype originated in a woman aged 40 to 50 in good health. This chain links TRBV28 with TRBJ1-2; no clear D gene. The material sequenced was blood. CDR3 in amino acids: CATVGNYGYTF. The CDR3 nucleotides read TGTGCCACGGTGGGAAACTATGGCTACACCTTC.